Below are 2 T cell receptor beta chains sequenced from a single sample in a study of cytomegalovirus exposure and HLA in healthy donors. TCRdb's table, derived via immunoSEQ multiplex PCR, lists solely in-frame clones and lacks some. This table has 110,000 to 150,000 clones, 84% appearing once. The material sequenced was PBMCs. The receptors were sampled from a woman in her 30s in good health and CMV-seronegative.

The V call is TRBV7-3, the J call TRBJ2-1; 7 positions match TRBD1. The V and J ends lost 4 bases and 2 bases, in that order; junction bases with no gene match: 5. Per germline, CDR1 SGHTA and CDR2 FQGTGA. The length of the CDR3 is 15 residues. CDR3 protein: CASSSRGQPYNEQFF. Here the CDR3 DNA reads TGTGCCAGCAGCTCAAGGGGACAGCCCTACAATGAGCAGTTCTTC. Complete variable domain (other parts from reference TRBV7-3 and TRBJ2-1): GAGVSQTPSNKVTEKGKYVELRCDPISGHTALYWYRQSLGQGPEFLIYFQGTGAADDSGLPNDRFFAVRPEGSVSTLKIQRTERGDSAVYLCASSSRGQPYNEQFFGPGTRLTVL.

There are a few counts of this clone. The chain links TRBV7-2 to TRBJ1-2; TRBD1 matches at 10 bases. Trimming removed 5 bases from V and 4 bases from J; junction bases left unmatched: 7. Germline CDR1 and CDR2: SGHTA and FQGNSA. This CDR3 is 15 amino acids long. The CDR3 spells CASSPRTGGGYGYTF. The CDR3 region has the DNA TGTGCCAGCAGCCCTCGGACAGGGGGTGGCTATGGCTACACCTTC.